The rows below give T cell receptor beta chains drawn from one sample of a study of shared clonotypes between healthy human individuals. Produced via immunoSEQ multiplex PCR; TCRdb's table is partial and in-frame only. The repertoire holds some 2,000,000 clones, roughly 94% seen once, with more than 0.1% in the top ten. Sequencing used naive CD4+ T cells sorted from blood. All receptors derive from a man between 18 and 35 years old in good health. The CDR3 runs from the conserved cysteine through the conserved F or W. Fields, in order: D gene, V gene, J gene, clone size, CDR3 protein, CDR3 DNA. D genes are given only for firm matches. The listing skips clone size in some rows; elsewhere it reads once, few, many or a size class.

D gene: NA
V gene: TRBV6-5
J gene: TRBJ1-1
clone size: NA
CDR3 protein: CASRRTVNTEAFF
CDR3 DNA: TGTGCCAGCAGAAGGACAGTGAACACTGAAGCTTTCTTT

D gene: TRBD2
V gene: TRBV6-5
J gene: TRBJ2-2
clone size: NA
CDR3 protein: CASSYSASGGRGELFF
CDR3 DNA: TGTGCCAGCAGTTACTCGGCTAGCGGGGGCCGAGGGGAGCTGTTTTTT

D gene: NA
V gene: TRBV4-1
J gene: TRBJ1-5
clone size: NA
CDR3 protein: CASSQDQWEQPQHF
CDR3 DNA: TGCGCCAGCAGCCAAGATCAATGGGAACAGCCCCAGCATTTT

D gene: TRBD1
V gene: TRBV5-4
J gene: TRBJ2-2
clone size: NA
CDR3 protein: CASSLAQGAGTGELFF
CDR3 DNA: TGTGCCAGCAGCTTGGCACAGGGGGCGGGTACCGGGGAGCTGTTTTTT

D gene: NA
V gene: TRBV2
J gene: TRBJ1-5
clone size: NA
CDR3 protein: CASRTTRGKNQPQHF
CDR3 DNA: TGTGCCAGCAGAACAACCCGGGGCAAAAATCAGCCCCAGCATTTT

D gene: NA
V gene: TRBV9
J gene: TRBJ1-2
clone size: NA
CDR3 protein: CASSPPREPGGYTF
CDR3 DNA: TGTGCCAGCAGCCCGCCCAGGGAGCCGGGTGGCTACACCTTC

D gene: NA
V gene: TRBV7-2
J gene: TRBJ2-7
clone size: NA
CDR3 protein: CASSLELAPSGQYF
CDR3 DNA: TGTGCCAGCAGCTTAGAGTTGGCTCCAAGCGGGCAGTACTTC

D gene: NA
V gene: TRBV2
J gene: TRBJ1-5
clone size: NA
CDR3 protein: CASSKGEGSNQPQHF
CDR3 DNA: TGTGCCAGCAGTAAAGGGGAGGGTAGCAATCAGCCCCAGCATTTT

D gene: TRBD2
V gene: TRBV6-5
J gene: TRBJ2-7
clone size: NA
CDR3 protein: CASSLGLAGSYEQYF
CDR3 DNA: TGTGCCAGCAGCCTTGGACTAGCGGGGTCCTACGAGCAGTACTTC

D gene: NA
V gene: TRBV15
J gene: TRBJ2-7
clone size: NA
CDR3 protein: CATSRDQGPYEQYF
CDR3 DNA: TGTGCCACCAGCAGAGATCAAGGACCCTACGAGCAGTACTTC

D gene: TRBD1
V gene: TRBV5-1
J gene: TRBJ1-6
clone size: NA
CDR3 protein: CASSDQGALNSPLHF
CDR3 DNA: TGCGCCAGCTCGGACCAGGGGGCGCTTAATTCACCCCTCCACTTT

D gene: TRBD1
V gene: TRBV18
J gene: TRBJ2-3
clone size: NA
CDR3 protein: CASSPSSRGYKDTQYF
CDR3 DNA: TGTGCCAGCTCACCATCCAGCAGGGGGTACAAAGATACGCAGTATTTT

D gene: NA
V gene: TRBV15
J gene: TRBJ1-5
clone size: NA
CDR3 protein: CATSRDLVRGQPQHF
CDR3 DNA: TGTGCCACCAGCAGAGATCTCGTCAGGGGACAGCCCCAGCATTTT

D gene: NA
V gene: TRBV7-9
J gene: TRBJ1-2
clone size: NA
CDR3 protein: CASSLAGTGNYGYTF
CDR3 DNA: TGTGCCAGCAGCTTAGCGGGGACCGGGAACTATGGCTACACCTTC

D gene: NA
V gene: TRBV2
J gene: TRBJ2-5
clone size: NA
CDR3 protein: CASSGTLQETQYF
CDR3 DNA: TGTGCCAGCAGTGGAACGTTGCAAGAGACCCAGTACTTC

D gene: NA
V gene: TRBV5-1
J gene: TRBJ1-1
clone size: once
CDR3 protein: CASSLERTDYGEAFF
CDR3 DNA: TGCGCCAGCAGCTTGGAAAGGACAGACTACGGTGAAGCTTTCTTT

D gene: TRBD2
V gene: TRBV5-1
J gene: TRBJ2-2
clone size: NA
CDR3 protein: CASSLPGLAGTGELFF
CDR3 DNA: TGCGCCAGCAGCCTACCCGGACTAGCGGGAACCGGGGAGCTGTTTTTT

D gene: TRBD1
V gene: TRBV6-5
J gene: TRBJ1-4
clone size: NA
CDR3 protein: CASRGTGSNEKLFF
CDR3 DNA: TGTGCCAGCAGGGGGACAGGCTCCAATGAAAAACTGTTTTTT

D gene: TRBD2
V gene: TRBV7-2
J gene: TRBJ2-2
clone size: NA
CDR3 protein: CASRSQRGGPNTGELFF
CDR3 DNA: TGTGCCAGCAGATCCCAGCGGGGGGGCCCGAACACCGGGGAGCTGTTTTTT

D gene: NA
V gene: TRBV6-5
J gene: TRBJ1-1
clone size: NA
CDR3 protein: CASSVRGYGNTEAFF
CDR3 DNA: TGTGCCAGCAGTGTGCGGGGGTACGGGAACACTGAAGCTTTCTTT

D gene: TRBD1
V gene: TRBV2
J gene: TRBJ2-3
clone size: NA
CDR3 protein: CASMWDRGPSTDTQYF
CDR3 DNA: TGTGCCAGCATGTGGGACAGGGGCCCGAGCACAGATACGCAGTATTTT

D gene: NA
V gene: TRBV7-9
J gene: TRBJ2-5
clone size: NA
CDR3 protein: CASSLLPETQYF
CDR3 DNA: TGTGCCAGCAGCCTCCTCCCGGAGACCCAGTACTTC

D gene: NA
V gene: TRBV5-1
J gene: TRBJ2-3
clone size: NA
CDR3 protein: CASSPAWGRRTDTQYF
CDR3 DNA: TGCGCCAGCAGCCCGGCCTGGGGGCGACGCACAGATACGCAGTATTTT

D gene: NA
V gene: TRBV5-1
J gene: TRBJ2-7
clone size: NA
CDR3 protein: CASSFDPGAYEQYF
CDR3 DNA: TGCGCCAGCAGCTTCGACCCGGGCGCCTACGAGCAGTACTTC

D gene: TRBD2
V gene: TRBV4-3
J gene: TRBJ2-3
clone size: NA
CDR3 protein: CASSQEAGGRASADTQYF
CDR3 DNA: TGCGCCAGCAGCCAAGAAGCGGGCGGGAGGGCCAGCGCAGATACGCAGTATTTT

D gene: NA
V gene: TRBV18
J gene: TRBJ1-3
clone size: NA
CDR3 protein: CASSPRSGNTIYF
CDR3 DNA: TGTGCCAGCTCACCAAGATCGGGAAACACCATATATTTT

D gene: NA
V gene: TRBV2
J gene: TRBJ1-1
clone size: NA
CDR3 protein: CASRDSKVTEAFF
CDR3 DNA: TGTGCCAGCAGAGACTCGAAGGTCACTGAAGCTTTCTTT

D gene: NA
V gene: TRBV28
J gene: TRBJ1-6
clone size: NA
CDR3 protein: CASSSPQGMDSPLHF
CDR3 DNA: TGTGCCAGCAGCTCCCCCCAGGGGATGGATTCACCCCTCCACTTT

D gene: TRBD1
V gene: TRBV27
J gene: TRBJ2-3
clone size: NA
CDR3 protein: CASSQYQFRDRAPDTQYF
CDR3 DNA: TGTGCCAGCAGCCAATATCAATTCCGGGACAGGGCCCCAGATACGCAGTATTTT

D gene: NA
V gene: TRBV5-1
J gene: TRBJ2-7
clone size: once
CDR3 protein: CARQRTGVYEQYF
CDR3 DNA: TGCGCCAGGCAAAGGACGGGGGTCTACGAGCAGTACTTC

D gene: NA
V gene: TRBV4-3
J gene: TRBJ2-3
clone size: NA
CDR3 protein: CASSQAAPADTQYF
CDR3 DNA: TGCGCCAGCAGCCAAGCGGCACCGGCAGATACGCAGTATTTT

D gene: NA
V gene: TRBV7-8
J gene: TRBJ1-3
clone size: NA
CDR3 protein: CASSYGGKKLYSGNTIYF
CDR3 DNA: TGTGCCAGCAGCTACGGGGGAAAGAAACTTTACTCTGGAAACACCATATATTTT

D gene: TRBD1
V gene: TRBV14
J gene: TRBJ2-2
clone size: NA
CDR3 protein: CASSRTQGIGELFF
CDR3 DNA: TGTGCCAGCAGCCGCACACAGGGGATCGGGGAGCTGTTTTTT

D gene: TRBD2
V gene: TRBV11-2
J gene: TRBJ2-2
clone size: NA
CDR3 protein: CASSLGLVDTGELFF
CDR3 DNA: TGTGCCAGCAGCTTGGGACTAGTCGACACCGGGGAGCTGTTTTTT

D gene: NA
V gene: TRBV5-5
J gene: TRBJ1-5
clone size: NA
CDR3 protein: CASSLDPLWEPQHF
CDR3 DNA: TGTGCCAGCAGCTTGGACCCCTTGTGGGAGCCCCAGCATTTT

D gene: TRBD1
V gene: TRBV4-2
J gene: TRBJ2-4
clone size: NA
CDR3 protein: CASRIGDREGNIQYF
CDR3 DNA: TGTGCCAGCAGGATCGGAGACAGGGAAGGAAACATTCAGTACTTC

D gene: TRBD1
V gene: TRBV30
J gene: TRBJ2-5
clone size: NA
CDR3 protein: CAWSRDRAEETQYF
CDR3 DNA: TGTGCCTGGAGCCGGGACAGGGCTGAAGAGACCCAGTACTTC

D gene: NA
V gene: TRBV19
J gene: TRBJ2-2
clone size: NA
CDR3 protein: CASSIQGGISGELFF
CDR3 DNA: TGTGCCAGTAGTATACAGGGGGGGATAAGCGGGGAGCTGTTTTTT

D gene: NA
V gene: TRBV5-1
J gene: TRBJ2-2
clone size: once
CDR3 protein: CASSLDPGTGELFF
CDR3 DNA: TGCGCCAGCAGCTTGGACCCTGGCACCGGGGAGCTGTTTTTT

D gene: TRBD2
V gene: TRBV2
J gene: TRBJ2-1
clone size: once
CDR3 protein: CASRTSGRANEQFF
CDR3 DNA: TGTGCCAGCAGGACTAGCGGGAGGGCCAATGAGCAGTTCTTC

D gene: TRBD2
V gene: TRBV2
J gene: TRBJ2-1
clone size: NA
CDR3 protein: CASTSGGYNEQFF
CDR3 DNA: TGTGCCAGCACTAGCGGGGGCTACAATGAGCAGTTCTTC

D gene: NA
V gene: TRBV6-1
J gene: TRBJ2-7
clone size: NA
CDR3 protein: CASSAGRSYEQYF
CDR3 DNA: TGTGCCAGCAGTGCAGGACGGTCCTACGAGCAGTACTTC

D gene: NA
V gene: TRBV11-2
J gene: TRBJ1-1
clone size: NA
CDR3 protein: CASSLVGSGTEAFF
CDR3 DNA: TGTGCCAGCAGCTTAGTAGGTTCGGGAACTGAAGCTTTCTTT

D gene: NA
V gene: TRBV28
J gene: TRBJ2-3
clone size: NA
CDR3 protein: CASGFTDTQYF
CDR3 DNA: TGTGCCAGCGGTTTCACAGATACGCAGTATTTT

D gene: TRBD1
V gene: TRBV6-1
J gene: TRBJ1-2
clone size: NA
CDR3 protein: CASSEAPDRVRGYTF
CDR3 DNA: TGTGCCAGCAGTGAAGCGCCAGACAGGGTTCGGGGCTACACCTTC

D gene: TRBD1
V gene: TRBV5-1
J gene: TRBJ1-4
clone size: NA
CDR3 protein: CASSAQGNHEKLFF
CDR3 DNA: TGCGCCAGCAGCGCACAGGGGAACCATGAAAAACTGTTTTTT

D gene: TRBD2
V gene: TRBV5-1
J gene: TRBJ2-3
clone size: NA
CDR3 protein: CASNRGGLRGDTQYF
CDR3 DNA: TGCGCCAGCAATCGGGGGGGACTGCGCGGAGATACGCAGTATTTT

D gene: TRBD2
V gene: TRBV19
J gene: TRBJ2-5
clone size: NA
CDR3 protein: CASSQAGGRETQYF
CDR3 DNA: TGTGCCAGTAGTCAAGCGGGGGGTCGGGAGACCCAGTACTTC

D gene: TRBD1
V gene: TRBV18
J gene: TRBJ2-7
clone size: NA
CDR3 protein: CASTSTTGGTYEQYF
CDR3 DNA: TGTGCCAGCACCTCTACGACAGGGGGCACTTACGAGCAGTACTTC